Listed below are T cell receptor beta chains from one sample, sequenced in a study of regulatory T cells in long-lasting Graves disease. TCRdb reanalysed the multiplex PCR reads using MiXCR and keeps one entry per CDR3 protein. There are roughly 450,000 distinct CDR3 sequences in the sample; 20% to 25% occur only once, and about 7.8% lies in the top ten. The sequenced sample was peripheral blood mononuclear cells (PBMCs), obtained when the disease was refractory, from a patient treated with antithyroid drugs. These TCRs come from a female donor with Graves disease. Both conserved end residues are part of each CDR3. The order of the fields is V gene, J gene, D gene, clone size, CDR3 protein, CDR3 DNA. A D gene is named only where the DNA matches it firmly. Only some rows state a clone size, as once, few, many or a class for expanded clones.

TRBV6-1	TRBJ2-7	-	many	CASTKRDTYEQYF	TGTGCCAGCACCAAAAGGGACACCTACGAGCAGTACTTC
TRBV7-8	TRBJ2-7	TRBD2	many	CASSLGLAGRGQYF	TGTGCCAGCAGCCTGGGACTAGCGGGAAGAGGGCAGTACTTC
TRBV27	TRBJ1-5	TRBD1	many	CASSSGQGSNQPQHF	TGTGCCAGCAGTTCCGGACAGGGGAGCAATCAGCCCCAGCATTTT
TRBV6-5	TRBJ2-2	TRBD2	few	CASSLGLAGVGVTGELFF	TGTGCCAGCAGTTTAGGGCTAGCGGGAGTAGGAGTCACCGGGGAGCTGTTTTTT
TRBV7-3	TRBJ1-1	-	-	CASGEAMNTEAFF	TGTGCCAGCGGGGAGGCCATGAACACTGAAGCTTTCTTT
TRBV2	TRBJ1-2	TRBD1	many	CASRGQGEYYGYTF	TGTGCCAGCAGGGGGCAGGGGGAATACTATGGCTACACCTTC
TRBV12-3/TRBV12-4	TRBJ2-7	-	many	CASSLEARTRYEQYF	TGTGCCAGCAGTTTAGAGGCGCGGACACGCTACGAGCAGTACTTC
TRBV25-1	TRBJ1-6	-	-	CASSITSGRANSPLHF	TGTGCCAGCAGTATAACCTCTGGGAGGGCCAATTCACCCCTCCACTTT
TRBV20-1	TRBJ1-1	TRBD1	-	CSARDRGMNTEAFF	TGCAGCGCGAGGGACAGGGGAATGAACACTGAAGCTTTCTTT
TRBV11-3	TRBJ2-5	-	many	CASSLDHARQETQYF	TGTGCCAGCAGCTTAGATCACGCTAGGCAAGAGACCCAGTACTTC
TRBV30	TRBJ2-7	-	-	CAWSVRLLVDSYEQYF	TGTGCCTGGAGTGTTCGTCTCCTCGTGGACTCCTACGAGCAGTACTTC